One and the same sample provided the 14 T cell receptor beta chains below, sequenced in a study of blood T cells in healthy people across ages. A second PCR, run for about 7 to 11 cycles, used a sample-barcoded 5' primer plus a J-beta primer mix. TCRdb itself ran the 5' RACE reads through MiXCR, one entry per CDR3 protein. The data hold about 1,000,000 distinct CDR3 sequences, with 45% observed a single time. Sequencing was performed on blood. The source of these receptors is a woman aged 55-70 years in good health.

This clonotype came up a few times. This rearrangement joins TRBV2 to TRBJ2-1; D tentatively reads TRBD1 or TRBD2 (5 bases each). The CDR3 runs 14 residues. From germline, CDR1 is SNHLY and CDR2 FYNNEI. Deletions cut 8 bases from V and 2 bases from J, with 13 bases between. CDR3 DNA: TGTGCCAGCGTTTTCGGGGCCCCCTACAATGAGCAGTTCTTC. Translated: CASVFGAPYNEQFF.

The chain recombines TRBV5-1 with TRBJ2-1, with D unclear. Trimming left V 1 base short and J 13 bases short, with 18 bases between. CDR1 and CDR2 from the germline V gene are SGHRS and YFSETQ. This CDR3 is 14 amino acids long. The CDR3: CASSLIDNQETQFF. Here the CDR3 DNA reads TGCGCCAGCAGCTTGATTGATAATCAAGAGACCCAGTTCTTC.

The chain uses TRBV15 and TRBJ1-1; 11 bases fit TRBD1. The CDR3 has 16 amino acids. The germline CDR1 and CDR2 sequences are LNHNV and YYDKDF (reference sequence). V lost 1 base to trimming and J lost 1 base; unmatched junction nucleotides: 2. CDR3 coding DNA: TGTGCCACCAGCAGAGGGACAGGGGGCGCGAACACTGAAGCTTTCTTT. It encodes CATSRGTGGANTEAFF.

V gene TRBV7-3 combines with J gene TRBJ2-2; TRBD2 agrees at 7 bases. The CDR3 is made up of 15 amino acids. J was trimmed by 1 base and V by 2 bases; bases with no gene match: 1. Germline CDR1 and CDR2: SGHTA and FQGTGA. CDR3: CASSLLAENTGELFF. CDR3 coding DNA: TGTGCCAGCAGCTTACTAGCGGAGAACACCGGGGAGCTGTTTTTT.

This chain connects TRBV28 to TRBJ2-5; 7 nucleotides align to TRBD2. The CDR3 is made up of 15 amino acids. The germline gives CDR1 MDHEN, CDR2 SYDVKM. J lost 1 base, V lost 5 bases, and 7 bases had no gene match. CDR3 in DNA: TGTGCCAGCAGTACGGGGGGACTGGTCCAAGAGACCCAGTACTTC. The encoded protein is CASSTGGLVQETQYF.

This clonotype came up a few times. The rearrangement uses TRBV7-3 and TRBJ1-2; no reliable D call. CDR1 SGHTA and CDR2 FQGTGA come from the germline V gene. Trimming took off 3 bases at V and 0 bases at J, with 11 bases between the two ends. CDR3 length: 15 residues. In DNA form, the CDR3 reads TGTGCCAGCAGCTTGGCCGTGGGAGCTAACTATGGCTACACCTTC. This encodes CASSLAVGANYGYTF.

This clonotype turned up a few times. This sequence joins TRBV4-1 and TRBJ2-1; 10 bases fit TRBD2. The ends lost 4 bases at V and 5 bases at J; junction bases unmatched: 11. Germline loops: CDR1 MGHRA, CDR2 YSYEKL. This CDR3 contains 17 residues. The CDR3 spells CASSLRRPSGSDNEQFF. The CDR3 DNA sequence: TGCGCCAGCAGCCTAAGACGGCCTAGCGGGAGCGACAATGAGCAGTTCTTC.

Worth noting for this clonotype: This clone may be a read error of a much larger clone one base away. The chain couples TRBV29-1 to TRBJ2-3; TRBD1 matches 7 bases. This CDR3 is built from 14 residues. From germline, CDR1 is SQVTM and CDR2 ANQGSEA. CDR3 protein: CSAAGTASTGTQYF. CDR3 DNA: TGCAGCGCTGCCGGGACAGCAAGCACAGGTACGCAGTATTTT.

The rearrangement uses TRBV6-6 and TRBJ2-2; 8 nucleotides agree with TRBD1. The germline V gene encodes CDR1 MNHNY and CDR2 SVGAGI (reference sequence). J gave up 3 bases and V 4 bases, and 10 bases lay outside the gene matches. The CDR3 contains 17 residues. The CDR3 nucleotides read TGTGCCAGCAGTTCGGGACAGGAGCTTCGTTACACCGGGGAGCTGTTTTTT. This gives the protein CASSSGQELRYTGELFF.

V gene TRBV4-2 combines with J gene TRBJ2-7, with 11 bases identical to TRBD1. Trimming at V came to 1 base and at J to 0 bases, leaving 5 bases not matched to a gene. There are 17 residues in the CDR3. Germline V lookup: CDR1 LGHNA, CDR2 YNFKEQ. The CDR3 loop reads CASSQGDRGGYSYEQYF. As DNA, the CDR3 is TGTGCCAGCAGCCAAGGGGACAGGGGGGGTTACTCCTACGAGCAGTACTTC.

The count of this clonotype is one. The CDR3 region is CASSLPWGRDRGEETQYF. Written as DNA, the CDR3 is TGTGCCAGCAGCCTCCCCTGGGGGAGGGACAGGGGCGAAGAGACCCAGTACTTC. The chain links TRBV11-2 to TRBJ2-5; TRBD1 matches 10 bases. Germline lookup yields CDR1 SGHAT and CDR2 FQNNGV. The V segment lost 5 bases and the J segment 3 bases; nucleotides outside the gene matches: 15. The CDR3 spans 18 residues. The full variable domain, with the rest looked up from reference TRBV11-2 and TRBJ2-5, is EAGVAQSPRYKIIEKRQSVAFWCNPISGHATLYWYQQILGQGPKLLIQFQNNGVVDDSQLPKDRFSAERLKGVDSTLKIQPAKLEDSAVYLCASSLPWGRDRGEETQYFGPGTRLLVL.

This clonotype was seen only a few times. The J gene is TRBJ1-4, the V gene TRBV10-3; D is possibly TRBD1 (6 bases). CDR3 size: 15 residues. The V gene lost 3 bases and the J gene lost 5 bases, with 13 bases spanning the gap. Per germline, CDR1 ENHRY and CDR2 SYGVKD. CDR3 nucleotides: TGTGCCATCAGTGAAGGTGGGGGGGCGAATGAAAAACTGTTTTTT. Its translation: CAISEGGGANEKLFF.

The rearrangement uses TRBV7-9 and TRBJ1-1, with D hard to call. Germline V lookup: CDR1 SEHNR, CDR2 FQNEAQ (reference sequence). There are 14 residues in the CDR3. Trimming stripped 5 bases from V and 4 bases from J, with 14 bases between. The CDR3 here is CASSPGVFSTEAFF. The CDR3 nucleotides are TGTGCCAGCAGCCCCGGGGTCTTTAGCACTGAAGCTTTCTTT.

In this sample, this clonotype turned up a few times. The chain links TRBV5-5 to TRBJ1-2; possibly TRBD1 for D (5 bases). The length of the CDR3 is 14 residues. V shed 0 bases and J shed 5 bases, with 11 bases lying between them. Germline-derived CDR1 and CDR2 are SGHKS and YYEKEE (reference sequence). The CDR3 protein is CASSLGLGEYGYTF. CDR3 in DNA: TGTGCCAGCAGCTTGGGGTTAGGGGAGTATGGCTACACCTTC.